This is a list of T cell receptor beta chains from one sample in a study of metastatic and nonmetastatic thyroid tumors. TCRdb re-called the PCR reads through MiXCR. The sample lists around 26,000 clones, approximately 19% occurring once. Sequencing was carried out using blood. The receptors were sampled from a male donor with papillary thyroid cancer or a benign thyroid nodule (not recorded which). Some clones in this sample may be carry-over from other donors' samples. Both conserved end residues are part of each CDR3. Fields, in order: V gene, clone size, CDR3 length, J gene, D gene, CDR3 protein, CDR3 DNA. D genes are given only for firm matches. Expanded clones are given a class, and other clones once, few, many or no size at all.

>TRBV11-2|many|13|TRBJ1-4|.
CASSSGGSLGLFF
TGTGCCAGCAGCTCTGGGGGCTCGTTGGGACTGTTTTTT
>TRBV27|once|14|TRBJ2-2|.
CAIKASPNTGELFF
TGTGCCATCAAGGCTAGCCCTAACACCGGCGAGCTGTTTTTT
>TRBV18|many|16|TRBJ1-1|.
CASSPRVGGIFTEAFF
TGTGCCAGCTCACCACGCGTCGGGGGAATATTCACTGAAGCTTTCTTT
>TRBV2|.|14|TRBJ2-1|TRBD2
CASRFSGRLGEQFF
TGTGCCAGCAGGTTTAGCGGGAGGTTGGGGGAGCAGTTCTTC
>TRBV30|many|15|TRBJ1-6|TRBD1
CAWTLHGDSDSPLHF
TGTGCCTGGACCTTACACGGGGACAGTGATTCACCCCTCCACTTT
>TRBV20-1|many|14|TRBJ1-3|.
CSAKAMSSGNTIYF
TGCAGTGCTAAAGCCATGAGCTCTGGAAACACCATATATTTT
>TRBV4-1|many|17|TRBJ2-7|.
CASSQEASGVLSYEQYF
TGCGCCAGCAGCCAAGAGGCGTCAGGGGTCCTATCCTACGAGCAGTACTTC
>TRBV4-1|many|14|TRBJ2-7|.
CASSQGTTTYEQYF
TGCGCCAGCAGCCAAGGGACTACAACCTACGAGCAGTACTTC
>TRBV27|.|17|TRBJ2-5|TRBD2
CASSPWTSGRAGETQYF
TGTGCCAGCAGTCCCTGGACTAGCGGGAGGGCCGGGGAGACCCAGTACTTC
>TRBV3-1|many|18|TRBJ2-2|TRBD2
CASSQARVTSGSTGELFF
TGTGCCAGCAGCCAAGCTCGGGTGACTAGCGGGAGCACCGGGGAGCTGTTTTTT
>TRBV20-1|.|18|TRBJ2-1|.
CSARDLRTTTSSYNEQFF
TGCAGTGCTAGAGATCTGAGGACTACTACAAGCTCCTACAATGAGCAGTTCTTC
>TRBV20-1|.|15|TRBJ2-2|TRBD1
CSASRQGANTGELFF
TGCAGTGCTTCACGGCAGGGGGCTAACACCGGGGAGCTGTTTTTT
>TRBV24-1|many|17|TRBJ2-3|.
CATSDFSTGRGPDTQYF
TGTGCCACCAGTGATTTTTCGACAGGGAGGGGGCCAGATACGCAGTATTTT
>TRBV7-3|many|15|TRBJ2-1|TRBD1
CASSLTRGRENEQFF
TGTGCCAGCAGCTTAACCAGGGGGCGAGAGAATGAGCAGTTCTTC
>TRBV9|.|16|TRBJ2-7|TRBD2
CASSVERTSGSYEQYF
TGTGCCAGCAGCGTAGAGAGGACTAGCGGGTCCTACGAGCAGTACTTC
>TRBV19|once|16|TRBJ2-5|.
CASSSGGIGERETQYF
TGTGCCAGTAGTTCTGGAGGGATCGGGGAGCGAGAGACCCAGTACTTC
>TRBV20-1|many|17|TRBJ2-5|TRBD1
CSARDRRRTGGQETQYF
TGCAGTGCTAGAGATAGAAGGAGGACAGGGGGTCAAGAGACCCAGTACTTC
>TRBV6-1|.|14|TRBJ1-2|.
CASSELGTGYGYTF
TGTGCCAGCAGTGAACTGGGAACGGGGTATGGCTACACCTTC
>TRBV4-1|many|14|TRBJ1-5|.
CASSQGGRAQPQHF
TGCGCCAGCAGCCAAGGGGGCAGGGCTCAGCCCCAGCATTTT
>TRBV12-3/TRBV12-4|few|14|TRBJ2-1|.
CASSLFDSHNEQFF
TGTGCCAGCAGTTTATTCGATAGTCATAATGAGCAGTTCTTC
>TRBV2|.|12|TRBJ1-1|.
CASSDGVTEVFF
TGTGCCAGCAGTGACGGGGTCACTGAAGTTTTCTTT
>TRBV27|.|12|TRBJ2-1|.
CASSPTSIEEFF
TGTGCCAGCAGTCCCACTAGCATTGAGGAGTTCTTC
>TRBV20-1|.|13|TRBJ2-3|.
CSASRAGVDIQYF
TGCAGTGCTAGTAGGGCAGGGGTCGATATTCAGTATTTT
>TRBV11-2|many|13|TRBJ2-3|.
CASSLRGRDTQYF
TGTGCCAGCAGCCTACGGGGGCGTGATACGCAGTATTTT
>TRBV12-3/TRBV12-4|.|13|TRBJ1-2|.
CASSLKRFNGYTF
TGTGCCAGCAGTTTAAAGAGATTCAATGGCTACACCTTC
>TRBV6-1|few|15|TRBJ1-3|.
CASSDRGRYGNTIYF
TGTGCCAGCAGTGACAGGGGAAGATATGGAAACACCATATATTTT
>TRBV6-8|many|14|TRBJ1-5|TRBD1
CAAGGGVGNQPQHF
TGCGCAGCAGGGGGGGGGGTTGGCAATCAGCCCCAGCATTTT
>TRBV29-1|many|12|TRBJ2-7|.
CSVEGTPYEQYF
TGCAGCGTTGAAGGGACTCCCTACGAGCAGTACTTC
>TRBV5-1|many|17|TRBJ1-4|.
CASSPNAPPATNEKLFF
TGCGCCAGCAGCCCCAATGCTCCTCCTGCAACTAATGAAAAACTGTTTTTT
>TRBV5-1|few|12|TRBJ2-7|.
CASSLDIYEQYF
TGCGCCAGCAGCTTGGACATTTACGAGCAGTACTTC
>TRBV6-5|few|16|TRBJ2-5|.
CASIYSKRVVQETQYF
TGTGCCAGCATTTATTCGAAACGGGTAGTCCAAGAGACCCAGTACTTC
>TRBV3-1|many|15|TRBJ1-4|.
CASSQEGGLNEKLFF
TGTGCCAGCAGCCAAGAAGGGGGGTTAAATGAAAAACTGTTTTTT
>TRBV5-1|.|17|TRBJ2-2|TRBD2
CASSFIAGGPNTGELFF
TGCGCCAGCAGCTTCATAGCGGGGGGGCCGAACACCGGGGAGCTGTTTTTT
>TRBV20-1|many|13|TRBJ1-1|.
CSARDLRDWLAFF
TGCAGTGCTAGAGATCTAAGGGATTGGTTAGCTTTCTTT
>TRBV10-3|many|17|TRBJ2-3|.
CAITPGPAEFSTDTQYF
TGTGCCATCACACCGGGGCCAGCTGAATTTAGCACAGATACGCAGTATTTT
>TRBV27|few|14|TRBJ2-7|TRBD1
CAISFPGQGKQQYF
TGTGCCATCAGTTTCCCCGGACAGGGTAAACAGCAGTACTTC
>TRBV24-1|many|14|TRBJ2-2|.
CATSDLSGTGELFF
TGTGCCACCAGTGATTTGTCCGGAACCGGGGAGCTGTTTTTT
>TRBV6-1|few|13|TRBJ2-2|TRBD2
CASSSGSTGELFF
TGTGCCAGCAGTAGCGGGAGCACCGGGGAGCTGTTTTTT
>TRBV7-3|.|15|TRBJ2-2|.
CASSLIGNVAGELFF
TGTGCCAGCAGCTTAATCGGGAACGTCGCCGGGGAGCTGTTTTTT
>TRBV2|many|17|TRBJ1-5|.
CASSEDGGNRPNQPQHF
TGTGCCAGCAGTGAAGACGGCGGGAATCGCCCAAATCAGCCCCAGCATTTT
>TRBV3-1|many|15|TRBJ2-2|TRBD2
CASSFSGSYTGELFF
TGTGCCAGCAGTTTCAGCGGGAGCTACACCGGGGAGCTGTTTTTT
>TRBV19|many|14|TRBJ2-7|.
CASSITGTGDEQYF
TGTGCCAGTAGTATAACCGGGACGGGCGACGAGCAGTACTTC
>TRBV7-2|.|14|TRBJ2-7|TRBD1
CASSPDRQGDEQYF
TGTGCCAGCAGCCCGGACAGGCAAGGCGACGAGCAGTACTTC
>TRBV7-2|many|15|TRBJ1-5|.
CASSPSVARGQPQHF
TGTGCCAGCAGCCCATCCGTGGCACGCGGCCAGCCCCAGCATTTT
>TRBV27|.|14|TRBJ1-1|TRBD1
CASSPTGPRTEAFF
TGTGCCAGCAGTCCGACAGGGCCGCGGACTGAAGCTTTCTTT
>TRBV6-5|.|18|TRBJ1-5|.
CASSWPPSGRRSRQPQHF
TGTGCCAGCAGTTGGCCGCCTTCGGGACGCCGGTCTCGTCAGCCCCAGCATTTT
>TRBV6-5|many|14|TRBJ1-1|.
CASSYSRANTEAFF
TGTGCCAGCAGTTACTCGAGGGCGAACACTGAAGCTTTCTTT
>TRBV14|many|14|TRBJ1-2|.
CASSQEGRDYGYTF
TGTGCCAGCAGCCAAGAAGGCAGGGACTATGGCTACACCTTC
>TRBV10-1|few|15|TRBJ2-1|TRBD2
CASSATGTKRGEQFF
TGCGCCAGCAGTGCGACCGGGACTAAGCGGGGTGAGCAGTTCTTC
>TRBV7-3|.|14|TRBJ2-5|.
CASSPRGLQETQYF
TGTGCCAGCAGCCCTCGGGGTCTACAAGAGACCCAGTACTTC
>TRBV24-1|.|12|TRBJ2-1|.
CATSGPAGEQFF
TGTGCCACCAGTGGGCCTGCGGGTGAGCAGTTCTTC
>TRBV6-5|.|13|TRBJ1-2|TRBD1
CASSYYTRGTETF
TGTGCCAGCAGTTATTATACGCGGGGGACAGAGACCTTC
>TRBV2|few|15|TRBJ2-3|TRBD1
CARSHRDSYTDTQYF
TGTGCCAGGTCTCACCGGGACAGCTACACAGATACGCAGTATTTT
>TRBV6-2/TRBV6-3|.|19|TRBJ2-7|.
CASSYLDGSPRQYPYEQYF
TGTGCCAGCAGTTACCTGGACGGGAGCCCCCGACAATACCCCTACGAGCAGTACTTC
>TRBV6-2/TRBV6-3|medium-sized|19|TRBJ2-2|TRBD2
CASSYAISGLAGGTGELFF
TGTGCCAGCAGTTACGCGATCTCGGGACTAGCGGGAGGCACCGGGGAGCTGTTTTTT
>TRBV2|.|14|TRBJ1-6|.
CASSEGLGYSPLHF
TGTGCCAGCAGTGAAGGTCTGGGGTATTCACCCCTCCACTTT
>TRBV10-2|many|13|TRBJ1-3|.
CASSESIKHTIYF
TGCGCCAGCAGTGAGTCAATAAAGCACACCATATATTTT
>TRBV6-1|many|14|TRBJ1-2|TRBD1
CASRPTGTNYGYTF
TGTGCCAGCAGGCCGACAGGGACCAACTATGGCTACACCTTC
>TRBV25-1|few|13|TRBJ2-3|.
CAISDSAMDAQYF
TGTGCCATCAGTGACTCAGCGATGGATGCGCAGTATTTT